What follows are 18 T cell receptor beta chains derived from one specimen sequenced in a study of cytomegalovirus exposure and HLA in healthy donors. The primer mix had 60 Vbeta and 13 Jbeta primers. Libraries were prepared by immunoSEQ multiplex PCR; TCRdb keeps only in-frame clonotypes and omits some of them. Of about 59,000 clones listed, 65% to 90% are singletons. The material sequenced was PBMCs. Receptors were obtained from a human donor in good health.

This rearrangement joins TRBV19 to TRBJ2-2; TRBD1 might be the D (5 bases). This CDR3 is built from 16 residues. CDR1 and CDR2 from the germline V gene are LNHDA and SQIVND (reference sequence). Trimming pared 7 bases from V and 1 base from J, leaving 16 bases between. The CDR3 loop is CASTSRAGQNTGELFF. CDR3 in DNA: TGTGCCAGTACTTCCAGGGCAGGGCAGAACACCGGGGAGCTGTTTTTT.

The chain combines TRBV6-1 with TRBJ1-5; maybe TRBD1 (6 bases). Trimming removed 1 base from V and 11 bases from J, with 15 bases in between. The V gene's germline CDR1 is MNHNS and CDR2 SASEGT. The CDR3 spans 14 residues. CDR3 loop: CASSEGGGPEAQHF. CDR3 nucleotides: TGTGCCAGCAGTGAAGGTGGGGGCCCGGAGGCCCAGCATTTT.

The gene calls are TRBV6-4 and TRBJ2-1; 10 bases fit TRBD1. V lost 8 bases, J lost 8 bases, and 6 bases stayed unmatched. The CDR3 sequence is 13 residues long. Germline V lookup: CDR1 MRHNA, CDR2 SNTAGT. The CDR3 here is CASRDRGIDEQFF. In nucleotides, the CDR3 is TGTGCCAGCCGGGACAGGGGCATCGATGAGCAGTTCTTC.

The chain links TRBV2 to TRBJ2-5; 8 bases are shared with TRBD2. Trimming cost V 3 bases and J 5 bases; bases outside gene matches: 8. Germline-derived CDR1 and CDR2 are SNHLY and FYNNEI. This CDR3 is built from 15 residues. CDR3 region: CASSDVAGGRETQYF. Written as DNA, the CDR3 is TGTGCCAGCAGTGATGTGGCGGGGGGTAGGGAGACCCAGTACTTC.

The V and J genes are TRBV2 and TRBJ1-2; D is uncertain. This CDR3 is 13 amino acids long. Trimming left V 3 bases short and J 5 bases short, with 10 bases between. Germline CDR1 is SNHLY and CDR2 is FYNNEI. CDR3 bases: TGTGCCAGCAGTGACGTGGCGGCATATGGCTACACCTTC. This gives the protein CASSDVAAYGYTF.

This clone was seen a single time. This chain links TRBV28 with TRBJ1-2; D uncertain. The CDR3 consists of 12 residues. Germline lookup yields CDR1 MDHEN and CDR2 SYDVKM. Trimming removed 3 bases at V and 9 bases at J, with 11 bases between. CDR3: CASSFDKYSYTF. For the CDR3, the DNA is TGTGCCAGCAGTTTTGACAAGTATAGCTACACCTTC.

This clone is a singleton in its sample. J is TRBJ1-1 and V is TRBV18; tentative D call: TRBD1 (6 bases). Germline CDR1 reads KGHSH; CDR2 reads LQKENI. Trimming removed 5 bases from V and 4 bases from J, with 17 bases in between. The CDR3 extends over 15 amino acids. DNA for the CDR3: TGTGCCAGCTCATTCCAGGGGTTGCTGGGCACTGAAGCTTTCTTT. Translation gives CASSFQGLLGTEAFF.

This chain uses TRBV7-2 with TRBJ2-5, with D possibly TRBD2 on 5 matching bases. CDR1 and CDR2 from the germline V gene are SGHTA and FQGNSA. This CDR3 spans 15 amino acids. V was shortened by 3 bases and J by 4 bases, with 15 bases between the two germline ends. This chain's CDR3 is CASSFRVLEVETQYF. The CDR3 nucleotides read TGTGCCAGCAGCTTCCGAGTACTAGAGGTAGAGACCCAGTACTTC.

The V and J genes are TRBV5-1 and TRBJ2-1; TRBD2 aligns across 8 bases. Per the germline V gene, CDR1 is SGHRS and CDR2 is YFSETQ. The CDR3 is 16 amino acids. Trimming at V came to 0 bases and at J to 5 bases, leaving 7 bases not matched to a gene. The CDR3 loop reads CASSLAYTSGNNEQFF. CDR3 nucleotides: TGCGCCAGCAGCTTGGCCTATACTAGCGGTAACAATGAGCAGTTCTTC.

The rearrangement links TRBV28 to TRBJ2-7; tentatively, D is TRBD2 (6 bases). CDR3 length: 14 residues. Trimming took off 4 bases at V and 3 bases at J, with 13 bases between the two ends. CDR1 and CDR2 from the germline V gene are MDHEN and SYDVKM. CDR3 amino acids: CASSYGTFFYEQYF. CDR3 sequence (DNA): TGTGCCAGCAGTTACGGGACTTTTTTCTACGAGCAGTACTTC.

This chain links TRBV29-1 with TRBJ2-5, with 9 bases lining up with TRBD1. This CDR3 region has 14 residues. Per germline, CDR1 SQVTM and CDR2 ANQGSEA. Germline trimming cut 3 bases from V and 7 bases from J; bases unmatched to any gene: 9. The CDR3 DNA follows: TGCAGCGTTGAGGGGGACAGGGCTTCAGGGACCCAGTACTTC. This encodes CSVEGDRASGTQYF.

V is TRBV27 and J is TRBJ2-1, with D possibly being TRBD2 (5 bases). This CDR3 has 18 residues. Trimming took off 5 bases at V and 0 bases at J, with 20 bases between the two ends. Germline values: CDR1 MNHEY, CDR2 SMNVEV (reference sequence). The CDR3 nucleotides read TGTGCCAGCAGTCGAATTGAGCGGATCCCTCACTCCTACAATGAGCAGTTCTTC. This encodes CASSRIERIPHSYNEQFF.

This clone has a handful of counts. CDR3 in amino acids: CAWGPGETQYF. The CDR3 nucleotides are TGTGCCTGGGGTCCTGGCGAGACCCAGTACTTC. The rearrangement uses TRBV30 and TRBJ2-5, with D unclear. The CDR3 spans 11 residues. Germline V gives CDR1 GTSNPN, CDR2 SVGIG (reference sequence). Trimming cost V 5 bases and J 5 bases, with 9 bases left between them.

The rearrangement links TRBV2 to TRBJ1-1; D is unresolved. V was cut by 8 bases and J by 7 bases, with 14 bases left in between. In germline, CDR1 is SNHLY, CDR2 FYNNEI. CDR3 length equals 12 residues. CDR3 residues: CASAQARVEAFF. The CDR3, as DNA: TGTGCCAGCGCGCAAGCCCGTGTTGAAGCTTTCTTT.

This clone has a single count. The junction and the germline gene differ at one end; a read error may be behind it. J is TRBJ1-2 and V is TRBV7-9; no firm D call. This CDR3 is built from 14 residues. CDR1 SEHNR and CDR2 FQNEAQ come from the germline V gene (reference sequence). The CDR3 coding sequence is TGTTCCAGCAGCTTATCCCTTTCTAACTATGGCTACACCTTC. Protein product: CSSSLSLSNYGYTF.

The rearrangement links TRBV30 to TRBJ2-7; possible D gene TRBD1, 5 bases. The CDR3 is 12 residues long. Germline V gene lookup returns CDR1 GTSNPN and CDR2 SVGIG (reference sequence). V lost 5 bases, J lost 3 bases, and 11 bases lay in between. The chain's CDR3 is CAWGHSLYEQYF. The CDR3 DNA reads TGTGCCTGGGGACACTCTCTCTACGAGCAGTACTTC.

The J gene is TRBJ1-1, the V gene TRBV14, with D perhaps matching TRBD1 (5 bases). CDR3 length: 15 residues. Germline V gives CDR1 SGHDN, CDR2 FVKESK. The V end lost 4 bases, the J end lost 5 bases, and 17 bases lay between the germline ends. The CDR3 loop reads CASSRIQGVETEAFF. DNA for the CDR3: TGTGCCAGCAGCCGGATCCAGGGTGTGGAAACTGAAGCTTTCTTT. Looking up the rest from reference TRBV14 and TRBJ1-1 gives the full variable domain: EAGVTQFPSHSVIEKGQTVTLRCDPISGHDNLYWYRRVMGKEIKFLLHFVKESKQDESGMPNNRFLAERTGGTYSTLKVQPAELEDSGVYFCASSRIQGVETEAFFGQGTRLTVV.

The chain combines TRBV5-8 with TRBJ2-7; possibly TRBD1 for D (6 bases). Germline V gives CDR1 SGHTS, CDR2 YDEGEE. This CDR3 comprises 14 residues. V shed 4 bases and J shed 9 bases, with 20 bases lying between them. CDR3: CASSRDTRRLGQYF. Here the CDR3 DNA reads TGTGCCAGCAGCCGGGACACCCGGAGATTAGGGCAGTACTTC.